The 8 T cell receptor beta chains listed next were all sequenced from one sample in a study of T-cell reconstitution after alpha-beta-depleted transplantation in children. Unique molecular identifiers tagged the TCRbeta library. TCRdb analysed the PCR reads with MiXCR anew, one entry per CDR3 protein. Of about 110,000 distinct CDR3 sequences in the sample, approximately 10% were seen once. The sample was PBMCs from the stem cell graft donor, taken from the stem cell graft. The receptors here all came from a human donor who donated a stem cell graft to a child with acute lymphoblastic leukemia.

At least ten counts were recorded for this clonotype. V and J are TRBV6-5 and TRBJ2-7; D could derive from TRBD1 or TRBD2 (5 bases each). V was trimmed by 10 bases and J by 3 bases, leaving 22 bases between them. The CDR3 consists of 15 residues. Germline loops: CDR1 MNHEY, CDR2 SVGAGI. The chain's CDR3 is CATKGSWDRRYEQYF. The CDR3 DNA is TGTGCCACTAAGGGATCCTGGGACCGTCGCTACGAGCAGTACTTC.

There are many counts of this clonotype. The rearrangement links TRBV25-1 to TRBJ2-1; maybe TRBD1 (6 bases). Germline assignment: CDR1 MGHDK and CDR2 SYGVNS. V shed 5 bases and J shed 11 bases, with 13 bases lying between them. This CDR3 comprises 12 residues. DNA of the CDR3: TGTGCCAGCAGTAGAATAACAGGGCAGCAGTTCTTC. Its translation is CASSRITGQQFF.

This clonotype was seen repeatedly, ten times or more. V and J are TRBV7-2 and TRBJ2-1, with 7 nucleotides matching TRBD2. V trimming: 2 bases; J trimming: 9 bases; junction bases outside the gene matches: 7. CDR1 SGHTA and CDR2 FQGNSA come from the germline V gene. The CDR3 covers 14 residues. The CDR3 DNA follows: TGTGCCAGCAGCTTAACCGCGGGAGTAAGTGAGCAGTTCTTC. Protein: CASSLTAGVSEQFF.

The sample holds many counts of this clonotype. The chain is built from TRBV12-3 or TRBV12-4 and TRBJ1-2, with 7 bases fitting TRBD1. With 5 bases clipped from V and 3 bases from J, the junction kept 3 bases outside the gene matches. The CDR3 length is 13 residues. The CDR3 sequence is CASSAGQYYGYTF. Here the CDR3 DNA reads TGTGCCAGCAGTGCGGGACAGTACTATGGCTACACCTTC.

This clonotype has ten or more counts. CDR3 nucleotides: TGTGCCAGCAGCTTAGCGACAGGGGCCCTCCAAGAGACCCAGTACTTC. Translating it yields CASSLATGALQETQYF. J is TRBJ2-5 and V is TRBV7-9, with TRBD1 matching over 8 bases. Trimming took 0 bases from V and 1 from J; bases not matched to a gene: 4. Germline V gene sequence: CDR1 SEHNR, CDR2 FQNEAQ (reference sequence). CDR3 length: 16 residues.

Many counts were recorded for this clonotype. The V gene is TRBV6-1, the J gene TRBJ1-2, with D maybe TRBD1 (6 bases). The ends were cut back, 5 bases at V and 1 base at J, with 8 bases in the middle. Looked up from germline, CDR1 is MNHNS and CDR2 is SASEGT. The CDR3 contains 13 residues. The CDR3 DNA reads as TGTGCCAGCAGTACGGACAGTAACTATGGCTACACCTTC. Protein product: CASSTDSNYGYTF.

This clonotype was picked up many times. The chain carries TRBV12-3 or TRBV12-4 and TRBJ2-2, with TRBD2 matching over 15 bases. The J segment lost 6 bases and the V segment lost 5 bases, leaving 13 bases of the junction unmatched. The CDR3 contains 19 residues. This CDR3 is CASSEWTSGGAIFAGELFF. The CDR3 DNA reads as TGTGCCAGCAGTGAATGGACTAGCGGGGGGGCTATCTTTGCCGGGGAGCTGTTTTTT.

This clonotype was recorded many times. V is TRBV7-2 and J is TRBJ2-1; D ambiguous. The germline V gene has CDR1 SGHTA and CDR2 FQGNSA. This CDR3 contains 14 residues. The V end was cut by 1 base, the J end by 2 bases, with 6 bases between. The CDR3 DNA sequence: TGTGCCAGCAGCTTAGAAAGGGCCTACAATGAGCAGTTCTTC. Its translation is CASSLERAYNEQFF.